Below are 17 T cell receptor beta chains sequenced from a single sample in a study of cytomegalovirus exposure and HLA in healthy donors. The PCR ran on 60 Vbeta and 13 Jbeta primers. Sequencing was performed with immunoSEQ multiplex PCR; in TCRdb, only in-frame clones are kept and a portion is missing. Among about 110,000 clones listed, 74% were seen once. Specimen: PBMCs. These receptors were taken from a man aged 45 to 65 in good health and CMV-seropositive.

J is TRBJ2-6 and V is TRBV5-6; D ambiguous. Germline V gene lookup returns CDR1 SGHDT and CDR2 YYEEEE. The CDR3 runs to 13 residues. V was pared by 2 bases and J by 15 bases, with 15 bases between. The CDR3: CASSFWSEYGLTF. CDR3 coding DNA: TGTGCCAGCAGCTTTTGGTCCGAGTACGGCCTGACTTTC.

The genes are TRBV5-1 and TRBJ2-3; 11 nucleotides match TRBD2. CDR1 and CDR2 (germline): SGHRS, YFSETQ. Germline trimming cut 4 bases from V and 3 bases from J; bases unmatched to any gene: 4. The CDR3 covers 15 residues. CDR3 DNA: TGCGCCAGCAGCGTGACTAGCGGGATGACAGATACGCAGTATTTT. Residues: CASSVTSGMTDTQYF.

The J gene is TRBJ2-3, the V gene TRBV9; 10 bases are shared with TRBD2. The trim removed 2 bases at V and 4 bases at J, leaving 7 bases unmatched. Germline CDR1 is SGDLS and CDR2 is YYNGEE. This CDR3 has 16 residues. In nucleotides, the CDR3 is TGTGCCAGCAGCGTCGGACTAGCGGATACGGCAGATACGCAGTATTTT. It is translated as CASSVGLADTADTQYF. Supplemented by reference TRBV9 and TRBJ2-3, the full variable domain reads DSGVTQTPKHLITATGQRVTLRCSPRSGDLSVYWYQQSLDQGLQFLIQYYNGEERAKGNILERFSAQQFPDLHSELNLSSLELGDSALYFCASSVGLADTADTQYFGPGTRLTVL.

The gene calls are TRBV4-1 and TRBJ1-6; 10 bases map to TRBD1. Germline V gives CDR1 MGHRA, CDR2 YSYEKL. V gave up 2 bases and J gave up 7 bases; unmatched junction bases: 11. This CDR3 region has 18 residues. The chain's CDR3 is CASSQRLRDRGLNSPLHF. The CDR3 nucleotides are TGCGCCAGCAGCCAACGACTACGGGACAGGGGATTGAATTCACCCCTCCACTTT.

J is TRBJ2-5 and V is TRBV11-3; 15 nucleotides align to TRBD2. The CDR3 covers 17 residues. Trimming cost V 5 bases and J 5 bases; bases outside gene matches: 9. CDR1 is SGHNT and CDR2 is YENEEA in the germline V gene. CDR3 coding DNA: TGTGCCAGCAGCGGCCGGACTAGCGGGGGGGCCGAGGAGACCCAGTACTTC. Its protein is CASSGRTSGGAEETQYF. Looking up the rest from reference TRBV11-3 and TRBJ2-5 gives the full variable domain: EAGVVQSPRYKIIEKKQPVAFWCNPISGHNTLYWYLQNLGQGPELLIRYENEEAVDDSQLPKDRFSAERLKGVDSTLKIQPAELGDSAVYLCASSGRTSGGAEETQYFGPGTRLLVL.

The V call is TRBV6-1, the J call TRBJ2-3, with a weak D call TRBD2 (5 bases). The germline gives CDR1 MNHNS, CDR2 SASEGT. The ends were cut back, 3 bases at V and 4 bases at J, with 14 bases in the middle. CDR3 length equals 15 residues. The CDR3 spells CASSEVPQEADTQYF. For the CDR3, the DNA is TGTGCCAGCAGTGAGGTCCCGCAGGAGGCAGATACGCAGTATTTT.

The chain carries TRBV11-2 and TRBJ2-4; the match to TRBD2 covers 7 bases. V gave up 4 bases and J gave up 12 bases; unmatched junction bases: 12. The CDR3 spans 14 residues. Germline CDR1 and CDR2: SGHAT and FQNNGV. Here the CDR3 reads CASSSGLGQSSQYF. CDR3 DNA: TGTGCCAGCAGCTCTGGACTAGGTCAGAGCAGTCAGTACTTC. Variable domain in full (rest from reference TRBV11-2 and TRBJ2-4): EAGVAQSPRYKIIEKRQSVAFWCNPISGHATLYWYQQILGQGPKLLIQFQNNGVVDDSQLPKDRFSAERLKGVDSTLKIQPAKLEDSAVYLCASSSGLGQSSQYFGAGTRLSVL.

This chain links TRBV5-4 with TRBJ2-3, with 10 bases lining up with TRBD2. With V trimmed by 3 bases and J by 5 bases, 9 bases remained unmatched. Germline V lookup: CDR1 SGHNT, CDR2 YYREEE (reference sequence). The CDR3 totals 16 residues. The CDR3 coding sequence is TGTGCCAGCAGCTCAGCAGCGGGAGGGCTGGGAGATACGCAGTATTTT. Translated: CASSSAAGGLGDTQYF.

The rearrangement links TRBV5-6 to TRBJ1-1; unclear D gene. Trimming pared 4 bases from V and 0 bases from J, leaving 13 bases between. The CDR3 sequence is 15 residues long. Germline CDR1 is SGHDT and CDR2 is YYEEEE. DNA of the CDR3: TGTGCCAGCAGCCCAGTATACACAGTGAACACTGAAGCTTTCTTT. The encoded protein is CASSPVYTVNTEAFF. Complete variable domain (other parts from reference TRBV5-6 and TRBJ1-1): DAGVTQSPTHLIKTRGQQVTLRCSPKSGHDTVSWYQQALGQGPQFIFQYYEEEERQRGNFPDRFSGHQFPNYSSELNVNALLLGDSALYLCASSPVYTVNTEAFFGQGTRLTVV.

The chain employs TRBV5-1 and TRBJ2-2; no reliable D call. Germline CDR1 is SGHRS and CDR2 is YFSETQ. The V end lost 0 bases, the J end lost 5 bases, and 5 bases lay between the germline ends. This CDR3 has 13 amino acids. The CDR3 protein is CASSLGETGELFF. As DNA, the CDR3 is TGCGCCAGCAGCTTGGGAGAAACCGGGGAGCTGTTTTTT.

This chain uses TRBV25-1 with TRBJ1-1; TRBD1 agrees at 11 bases. The CDR3 runs 18 residues. The germline CDR1 and CDR2 sequences are MGHDK and SYGVNS. The junction had 10 bases not matched to a gene; V was cut back by 4 bases and J by 0 bases. CDR3 amino acids: CASSGRPGQGEMNTEAFF. The CDR3 DNA reads TGTGCCAGCAGTGGACGACCGGGACAGGGGGAAATGAACACTGAAGCTTTCTTT. The full variable domain, completed using reference TRBV25-1 and TRBJ1-1, is EADIYQTPRYLVIGTGKKITLECSQTMGHDKMYWYQQDPGMELHLIHYSYGVNSTEKGDLSSESTVSRIRTEHFPLTLESARPSHTSQYLCASSGRPGQGEMNTEAFFGQGTRLTVV.

This clone has just one count. This rearrangement joins TRBV6-1 to TRBJ2-5; TRBD1 is a possible D gene (7 bases). The CDR3 covers 15 residues. The germline V and J ends were trimmed by 1 base and 4 bases, with 13 bases remaining between them. Germline CDR1 reads MNHNS; CDR2 reads SASEGT. CDR3 region: CASSEGGGGRETQYF. Written as DNA, the CDR3 is TGTGCCAGCAGTGAAGGAGGAGGGGGCAGAGAGACCCAGTACTTC.

V gene TRBV5-6 combines with J gene TRBJ1-2; 8 bases line up with TRBD1. The CDR3 loop spans 13 amino acids. The germline V gene has CDR1 SGHDT and CDR2 YYEEEE. Trimming removed 3 bases from V and 4 bases from J; junction bases left unmatched: 2. The CDR3: CASSSTGVYGYTF. DNA for the CDR3: TGTGCCAGCAGCTCGACAGGGGTCTATGGCTACACCTTC. Drawing the rest from reference TRBV5-6 and TRBJ1-2, the complete variable domain is DAGVTQSPTHLIKTRGQQVTLRCSPKSGHDTVSWYQQALGQGPQFIFQYYEEEERQRGNFPDRFSGHQFPNYSSELNVNALLLGDSALYLCASSSTGVYGYTFGSGTRLTVV.

This clone has a single count. This sequence joins TRBV6-1 and TRBJ2-1; 7 nucleotides line up with TRBD1. This CDR3 has 13 residues. Germline CDR1 and CDR2: MNHNS and SASEGT. Trimming cost V 5 bases and J 4 bases; bases outside gene matches: 2. For the CDR3, the DNA is TGTGCCAGCAGTAGGGGGCAGTACAATGAGCAGTTCTTC. Translation gives CASSRGQYNEQFF.

The rearrangement uses TRBV2 and TRBJ2-1; TRBD2 aligns across 11 bases. The CDR3 spans 14 residues. The J segment lost 4 bases and the V segment lost 8 bases, leaving 4 bases of the junction unmatched. Germline V gene data show CDR1 as SNHLY and CDR2 as FYNNEI. CDR3 sequence (DNA): TGTGCCAGCTCAGGACTAGCGGGTTACAATGAGCAGTTCTTC. This sequence encodes CASSGLAGYNEQFF. The complete variable domain, with remaining parts taken from reference TRBV2 and TRBJ2-1, reads EPEVTQTPSHQVTQMGQEVILRCVPISNHLYFYWYRQILGQKVEFLVSFYNNEISEKSEIFDDQFSVERPDGSNFTLKIRSTKLEDSAMYFCASSGLAGYNEQFFGPGTRLTVL.

In its sample, this clone was seen a few times. This sequence joins TRBV5-6 and TRBJ1-2, with D possibly matching TRBD1 (5 bases). Per the germline V gene, CDR1 is SGHDT and CDR2 is YYEEEE. V was trimmed by 0 bases and J by 6 bases, leaving 15 bases between them. CDR3 size: 15 residues. CDR3 protein: CASSLVGKTDHGYTF. CDR3 in DNA: TGTGCCAGCAGCTTGGTTGGTAAGACAGATCATGGCTACACCTTC.

The genes are TRBV19 and TRBJ1-2; 9 nucleotides match TRBD1. Germline CDR1 is LNHDA and CDR2 is SQIVND (reference sequence). With 7 bases clipped from V and 2 bases from J, the junction kept 8 bases outside the gene matches. This CDR3 spans 15 amino acids. As DNA, the CDR3 is TGTGCCAGTACTCTTACAGGGGGCTACAACTATGGCTACACCTTC. Translating it yields CASTLTGGYNYGYTF.